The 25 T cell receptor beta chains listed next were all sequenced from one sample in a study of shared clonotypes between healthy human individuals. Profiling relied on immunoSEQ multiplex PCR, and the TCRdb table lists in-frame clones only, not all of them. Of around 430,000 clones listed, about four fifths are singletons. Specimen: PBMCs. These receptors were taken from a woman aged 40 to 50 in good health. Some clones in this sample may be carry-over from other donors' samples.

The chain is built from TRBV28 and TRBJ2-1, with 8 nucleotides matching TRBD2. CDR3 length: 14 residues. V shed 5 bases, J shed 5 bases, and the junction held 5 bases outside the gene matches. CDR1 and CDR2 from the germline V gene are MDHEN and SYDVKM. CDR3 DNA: TGTGCCAGCAGTGTAGTAGCGGGACACAATGAGCAGTTCTTC. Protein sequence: CASSVVAGHNEQFF.

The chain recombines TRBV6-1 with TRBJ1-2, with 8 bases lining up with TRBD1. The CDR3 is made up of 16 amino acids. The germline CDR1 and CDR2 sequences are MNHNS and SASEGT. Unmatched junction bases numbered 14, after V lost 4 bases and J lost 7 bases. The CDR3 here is CASSVEHLRTGSGYTF. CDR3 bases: TGTGCCAGCAGTGTCGAGCATCTTAGGACAGGGAGTGGCTACACCTTC.

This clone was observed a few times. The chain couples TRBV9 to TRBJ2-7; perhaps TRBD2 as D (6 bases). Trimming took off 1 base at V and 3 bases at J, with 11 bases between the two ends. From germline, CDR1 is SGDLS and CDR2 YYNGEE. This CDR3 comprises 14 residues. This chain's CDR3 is CASSVSGQGYEQYF. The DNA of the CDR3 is TGTGCCAGCAGCGTAAGCGGGCAGGGCTACGAGCAGTACTTC.

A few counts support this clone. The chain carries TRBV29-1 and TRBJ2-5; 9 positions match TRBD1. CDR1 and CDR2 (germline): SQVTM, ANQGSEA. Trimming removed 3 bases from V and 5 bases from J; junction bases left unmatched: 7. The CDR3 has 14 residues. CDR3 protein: CSVDITGGEETQYF. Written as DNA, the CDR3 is TGCAGCGTTGATATCACAGGGGGCGAGGAGACCCAGTACTTC.

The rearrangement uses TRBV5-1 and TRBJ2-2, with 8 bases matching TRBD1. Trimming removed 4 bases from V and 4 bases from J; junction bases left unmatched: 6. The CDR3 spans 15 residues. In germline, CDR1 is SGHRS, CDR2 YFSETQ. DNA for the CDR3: TGCGCCAGCAGCGACCGACAGGGGACCACCGGGGAGCTGTTTTTT. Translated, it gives CASSDRQGTTGELFF. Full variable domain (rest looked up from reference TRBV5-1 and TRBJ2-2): KAGVTQTPRYLIKTRGQQVTLSCSPISGHRSVSWYQQTPGQGLQFLFEYFSETQRNKGNFPGRFSGRQFSNSRSEMNVSTLELGDSALYLCASSDRQGTTGELFFGEGSRLTVL.

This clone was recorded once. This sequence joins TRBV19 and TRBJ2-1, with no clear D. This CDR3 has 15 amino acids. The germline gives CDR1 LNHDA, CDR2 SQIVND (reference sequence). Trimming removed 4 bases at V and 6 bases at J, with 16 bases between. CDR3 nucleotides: TGTGCCAGTAGTACAAACTCCGGACCCGGCAATGAGCAGTTCTTC. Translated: CASSTNSGPGNEQFF.

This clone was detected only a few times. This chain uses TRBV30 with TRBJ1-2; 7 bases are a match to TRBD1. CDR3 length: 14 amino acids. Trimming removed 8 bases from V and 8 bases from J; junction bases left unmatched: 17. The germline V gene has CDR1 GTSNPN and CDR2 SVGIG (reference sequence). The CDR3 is CAGESGTAPLGYTF. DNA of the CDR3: TGTGCCGGGGAGAGCGGGACAGCCCCGCTCGGCTACACCTTC.

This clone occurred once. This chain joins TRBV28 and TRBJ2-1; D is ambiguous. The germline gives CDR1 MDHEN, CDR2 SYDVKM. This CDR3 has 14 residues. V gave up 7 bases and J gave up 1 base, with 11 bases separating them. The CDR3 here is CASTILGSYNEQFF. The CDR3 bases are TGTGCCAGCACCATTTTGGGGTCCTACAATGAGCAGTTCTTC.

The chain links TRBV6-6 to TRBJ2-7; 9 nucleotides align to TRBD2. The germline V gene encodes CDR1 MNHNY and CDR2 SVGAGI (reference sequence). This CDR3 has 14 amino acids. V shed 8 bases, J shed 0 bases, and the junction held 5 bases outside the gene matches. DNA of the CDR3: TGTGCCAGCTCCAGACTAGCGGCCTCCTACGAGCAGTACTTC. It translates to CASSRLAASYEQYF.

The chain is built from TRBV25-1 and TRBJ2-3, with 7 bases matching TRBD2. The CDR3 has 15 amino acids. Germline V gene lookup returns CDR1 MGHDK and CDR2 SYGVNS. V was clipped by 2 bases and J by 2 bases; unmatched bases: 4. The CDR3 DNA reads TGTGCCAGCAGTGAACTACTAGCGAACACAGATACGCAGTATTTT. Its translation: CASSELLANTDTQYF.

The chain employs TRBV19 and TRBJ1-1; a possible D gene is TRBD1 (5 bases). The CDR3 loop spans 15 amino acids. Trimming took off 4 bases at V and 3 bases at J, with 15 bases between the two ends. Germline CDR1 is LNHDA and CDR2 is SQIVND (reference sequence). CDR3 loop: CASSTPGARDTEAFF. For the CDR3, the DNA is TGTGCCAGTAGTACTCCTGGGGCCCGGGACACTGAAGCTTTCTTT.

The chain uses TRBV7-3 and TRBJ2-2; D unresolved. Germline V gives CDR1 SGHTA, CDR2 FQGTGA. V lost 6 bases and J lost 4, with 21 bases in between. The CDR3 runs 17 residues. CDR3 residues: CASSPQVGPILTGELFF. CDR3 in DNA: TGTGCCAGCAGTCCTCAGGTGGGCCCTATCCTCACCGGGGAGCTGTTTTTT.

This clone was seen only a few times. CDR3 sequence reads: CASSQDRVSNTIYF. CDR3 nucleotide sequence: TGTGCCAGCAGTCAGGACAGGGTTTCCAACACCATATATTTT. The rearrangement joins TRBV6-1 to TRBJ1-3; 8 bases are a match to TRBD1. V shed 5 bases and J 7 bases; nucleotides not matched to a gene: 7. Looked up from germline, CDR1 is MNHNS and CDR2 is SASEGT. This CDR3 comprises 14 residues.

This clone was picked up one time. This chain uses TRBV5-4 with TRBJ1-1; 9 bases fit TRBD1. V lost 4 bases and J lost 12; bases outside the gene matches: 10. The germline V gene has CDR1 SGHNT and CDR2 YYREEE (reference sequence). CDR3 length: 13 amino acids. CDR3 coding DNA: TGTGCCAGCAGCACGGGACAGGGCATTTCTTCTTTCTTT. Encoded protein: CASSTGQGISSFF.

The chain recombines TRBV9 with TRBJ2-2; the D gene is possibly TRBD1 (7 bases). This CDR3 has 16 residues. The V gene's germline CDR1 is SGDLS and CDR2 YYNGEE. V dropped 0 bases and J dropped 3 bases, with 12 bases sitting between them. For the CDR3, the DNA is TGTGCCAGCAGCGTAGGGACAGGAGGGCACACCGGGGAGCTGTTTTTT. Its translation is CASSVGTGGHTGELFF.

The CDR3 loop reads CASSLEVGTGELFF. The CDR3 region has the DNA TGCGCCAGCAGCTTGGAAGTTGGCACCGGGGAGCTGTTTTTT. The chain has TRBV5-1 and TRBJ2-2, with D uncertain. Germline V lookup: CDR1 SGHRS, CDR2 YFSETQ. Deletions cut 0 bases from V and 4 bases from J, with 7 bases between. CDR3 size: 14 residues.

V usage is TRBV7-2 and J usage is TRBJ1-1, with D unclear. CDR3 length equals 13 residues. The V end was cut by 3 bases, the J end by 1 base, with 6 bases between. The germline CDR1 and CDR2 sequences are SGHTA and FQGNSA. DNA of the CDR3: TGTGCCAGCAGCTTCTCGGCGAACACTGAAGCTTTCTTT. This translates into CASSFSANTEAFF.

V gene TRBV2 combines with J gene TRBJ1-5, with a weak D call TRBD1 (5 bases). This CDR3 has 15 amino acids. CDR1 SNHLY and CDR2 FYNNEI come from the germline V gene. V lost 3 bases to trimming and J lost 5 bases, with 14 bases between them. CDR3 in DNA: TGTGCCAGCAGTGAGACCTTTGGCAGGGATCAGCCCCAGCATTTT. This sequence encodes CASSETFGRDQPQHF. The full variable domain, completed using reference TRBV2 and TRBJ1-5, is EPEVTQTPSHQVTQMGQEVILRCVPISNHLYFYWYRQILGQKVEFLVSFYNNEISEKSEIFDDQFSVERPDGSNFTLKIRSTKLEDSAMYFCASSETFGRDQPQHFGDGTRLSIL.

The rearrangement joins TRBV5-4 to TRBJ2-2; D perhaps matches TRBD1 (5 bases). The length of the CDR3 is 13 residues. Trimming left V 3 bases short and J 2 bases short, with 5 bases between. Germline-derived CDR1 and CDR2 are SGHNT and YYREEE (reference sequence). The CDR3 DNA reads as TGTGCCAGCAGCTGGACAAACACCGGGGAGCTGTTTTTT. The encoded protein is CASSWTNTGELFF.

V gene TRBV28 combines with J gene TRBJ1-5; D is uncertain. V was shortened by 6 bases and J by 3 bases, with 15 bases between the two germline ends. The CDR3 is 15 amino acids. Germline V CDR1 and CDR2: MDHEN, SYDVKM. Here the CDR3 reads CASRPRGTNNQPQHF. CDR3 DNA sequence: TGTGCCAGCAGGCCCCGTGGAACAAACAATCAGCCCCAGCATTTT.

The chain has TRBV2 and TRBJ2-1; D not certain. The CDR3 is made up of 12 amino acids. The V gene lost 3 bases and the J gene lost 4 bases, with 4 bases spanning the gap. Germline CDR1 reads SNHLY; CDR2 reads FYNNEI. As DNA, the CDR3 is TGTGCCAGCAGTGAGTCTTACAATGAGCAGTTCTTC. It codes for CASSESYNEQFF.

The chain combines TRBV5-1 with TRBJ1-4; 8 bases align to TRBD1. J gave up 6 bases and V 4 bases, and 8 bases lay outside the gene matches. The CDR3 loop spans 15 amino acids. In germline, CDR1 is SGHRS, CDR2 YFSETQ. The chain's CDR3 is CASSREPGQDEKLFF. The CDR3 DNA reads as TGCGCCAGCAGCCGTGAGCCGGGACAGGATGAAAAACTGTTTTTT.

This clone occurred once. CDR3 DNA sequence: TGTGCCAGCAGTGAACAGGGGAGTTCCTACGAGCAGTACTTC. Encoded protein: CASSEQGSSYEQYF. The rearrangement links TRBV2 to TRBJ2-7, with a tentative D call TRBD1 (6 bases). Per the germline V gene, CDR1 is SNHLY and CDR2 is FYNNEI. The CDR3 is 14 amino acids. Trimming took off 2 bases at V and 1 base at J, with 9 bases between the two ends.

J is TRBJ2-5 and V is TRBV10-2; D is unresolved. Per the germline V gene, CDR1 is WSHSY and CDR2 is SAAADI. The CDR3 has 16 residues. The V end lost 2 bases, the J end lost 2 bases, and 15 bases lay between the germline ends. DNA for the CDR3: TGCGCCAGCAGTGAGATTAGTTGGACGGCTCAAGAGACCCAGTACTTC. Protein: CASSEISWTAQETQYF.

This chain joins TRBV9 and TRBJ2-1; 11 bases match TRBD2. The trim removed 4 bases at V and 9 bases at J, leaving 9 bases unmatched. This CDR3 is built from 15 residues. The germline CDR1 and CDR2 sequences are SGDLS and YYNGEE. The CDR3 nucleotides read TGTGCCAGCAGCCCCCAGGGACTAGCGGCCGTTGAGCAGTTCTTC. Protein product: CASSPQGLAAVEQFF.